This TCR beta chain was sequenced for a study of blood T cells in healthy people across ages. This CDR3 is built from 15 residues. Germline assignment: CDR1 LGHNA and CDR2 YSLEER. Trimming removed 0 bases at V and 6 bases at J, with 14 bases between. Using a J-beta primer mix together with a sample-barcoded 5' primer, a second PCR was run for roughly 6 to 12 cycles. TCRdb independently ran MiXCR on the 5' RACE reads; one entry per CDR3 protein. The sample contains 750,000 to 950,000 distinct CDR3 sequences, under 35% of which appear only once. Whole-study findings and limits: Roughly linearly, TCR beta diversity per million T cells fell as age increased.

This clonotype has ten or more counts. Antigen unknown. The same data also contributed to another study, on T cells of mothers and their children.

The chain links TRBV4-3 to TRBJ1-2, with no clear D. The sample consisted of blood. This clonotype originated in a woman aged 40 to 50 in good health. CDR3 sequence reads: CASSQEGRPGDGYTF. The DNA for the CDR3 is TGCGCCAGCAGCCAAGAGGGGAGGCCTGGAGATGGCTACACCTTC.